The subject of this entry is one T cell receptor (beta chain). Its target is not known. Following RNA extraction, reverse transcription yielded cDNA that acted as the sequencing template. TCRdb keeps only in-frame clones here, not all; method: immunoSEQ multiplex PCR. The sample holds approximately 150,000 clones, 55% seen once. Sorting from PBMCs produced CD4+ and CD8+ T cells. This sample is part of a study of CD8+ T cells in alopecia areata. Study-wide results and limits: Among patients, TCR sharing was less clear than in mice, a difference possibly due in part to HLA diversity in the patient population. Higher clonality was seen in lesional scalp than in normal scalp, especially in alopecia totalis/universalis. Scalp sequencing also captures normal skin's resident alphabeta T cells.

The specimen sequenced was CD4+ T cells sorted from blood. The receptor was isolated from a human donor in good health.

This CDR3 is CASSTRHVGEKLFF. Written as DNA, the CDR3 is TGTGCCAGCAGTACCCGACACGTAGGTGAAAAACTGTTTTTT. The genes are TRBV27 and TRBJ1-4; D gene ambiguous. From germline, CDR1 is MNHEY and CDR2 SMNVEV (reference sequence). Deletions cut 5 bases from V and 7 bases from J, with 14 bases between. The length of the CDR3 is 14 residues.